What follows is one TCR beta chain and its context. The sample belongs to a study of cytomegalovirus exposure and HLA in healthy donors. PCR employed 60 Vbeta and 13 Jbeta primers. Using immunoSEQ multiplex PCR, the repertoire was profiled, and TCRdb retains in-frame clones only, with some absent. This repertoire shows 100,000 or so clones, 60% to 75% found once; its top ten account for 8.5% to 12%. Germline lookup yields CDR1 SEHNR and CDR2 FQNEAQ (reference sequence). The CDR3 length is 15 residues. With V trimmed by 3 bases and J by 6 bases, 7 bases remained unmatched. V gene TRBV7-9 combines with J gene TRBJ2-3, with TRBD2 identical over 9 bases. The sequence derives from a man aged 50 to 60 in good health and CMV-seronegative. The sample consisted of PBMCs. DNA for the CDR3: TGTGCCAGCAGCTTTAGAGTAGCGGGAGCCGATACGCAGTATTTT. Translating it yields CASSFRVAGADTQYF.